A single sample gave rise to the 28 T cell receptor beta chains below, sequenced in a study of PD-1 blockade in classical Hodgkin lymphoma. This table comes from immunoSEQ multiplex PCR, and its TCRdb copy is limited to in-frame clones, with some not included. The repertoire includes 55,000 to 80,000 clones, approximately 88% of them detected once, and 9.5% to 15% sits in the top ten. With no exception, relapse followed autologous stem cell transplantation in all patients, and brentuximab vedotin exposure varied. The sample here was peripheral blood mononuclear cells (PBMCs), taken at baseline. Receptor source: a human donor with classical Hodgkin lymphoma.

The rearrangement links TRBV4-2 to TRBJ2-1, with 13 bases fitting TRBD2. The CDR3 covers 17 residues. After removal of 4 bases from V and 8 bases from J, the junction contained 11 bases not matched to a gene. Germline assignment: CDR1 LGHNA and CDR2 YNFKEQ. DNA for the CDR3: TGTGCCAGCAGCCCACTTCAGGGGACTAGCGGGGTCTATGAGCAGTTCTTC. Its translation: CASSPLQGTSGVYEQFF.

The rearrangement links TRBV7-2 to TRBJ1-2; 7 bases line up with TRBD1. Trimming cost V 7 bases and J 7 bases; bases outside gene matches: 12. Per germline, CDR1 SGHTA and CDR2 FQGNSA. The CDR3 has 14 residues. In nucleotides, the CDR3 is TGTGCCAGCAACATTCGGGACAGTGCGTCTGGCTACACCTTC. Protein sequence: CASNIRDSASGYTF.

The rearrangement links TRBV27 to TRBJ2-7; D call uncertain. This CDR3 has 13 amino acids. V was cut by 2 bases and J by 7 bases, with 12 bases left in between. Germline CDR1 and CDR2: MNHEY and SMNVEV (reference sequence). In DNA, the CDR3 is TGTGCCAGCAGTTTAAGTGGGTCTAGAGAGCAGTACTTC. Translated, it gives CASSLSGSREQYF.

The gene calls are TRBV19 and TRBJ1-5; D is undetermined. The ends were cut back, 6 bases at V and 3 bases at J, with 15 bases in the middle. The CDR3 contains 15 residues. Germline CDR1 reads LNHDA; CDR2 reads SQIVND (reference sequence). CDR3 in DNA: TGTGCCAGTAGAGAGGGATCAGGAAACAATCAGCCCCAGCATTTT. Protein: CASREGSGNNQPQHF.

The chain employs TRBV6-6 and TRBJ1-4; no firm D call. Trimming cost V 10 bases and J 4 bases, with 10 bases left between them. CDR1 and CDR2 from the germline V gene are MNHNY and SVGAGI (reference sequence). The CDR3 covers 12 residues. Here the CDR3 reads CATETLNEKLFF. As DNA, the CDR3 is TGTGCCACCGAGACCCTTAATGAAAAACTGTTTTTT.

This clone has just one count. The V and J genes are TRBV28 and TRBJ2-1; a possible D gene is TRBD2 (6 bases). The germline gives CDR1 MDHEN, CDR2 SYDVKM. Trimming took off 5 bases at V and 7 bases at J, with 15 bases between the two ends. This CDR3 region has 14 residues. The CDR3 nucleotides are TGTGCCAGCAGTCCCCGGGCCCGGGGGAATGAGCAGTTCTTC. Amino acids: CASSPRARGNEQFF.

The V call is TRBV19, the J call TRBJ2-3, with 12 bases matching TRBD2. The CDR3 loop spans 16 amino acids. Germline V gene lookup returns CDR1 LNHDA and CDR2 SQIVND (reference sequence). Trimming at V came to 7 bases and at J to 6 bases, leaving 11 bases not matched to a gene. The CDR3 DNA reads as TGTGCCAGTACCTCAGGGGCTAGCGGGGGGGCCGATACGCAGTATTTT. It translates to CASTSGASGGADTQYF.

This chain uses TRBV30 with TRBJ1-2, with D unresolved. V shed 6 bases and J shed 4 bases, with 15 bases lying between them. Germline V gene lookup returns CDR1 GTSNPN and CDR2 SVGIG (reference sequence). There are 13 residues in the CDR3. The CDR3 region is CACSRRGPYGYTF. The CDR3 DNA is TGTGCCTGTTCTCGGAGAGGGCCCTATGGCTACACCTTC.

The chain is built from TRBV29-1 and TRBJ2-6; D not resolved. V was cut by 5 bases and J by 0 bases, with 14 bases left in between. In germline, CDR1 is SQVTM, CDR2 ANQGSEA. The CDR3 consists of 16 residues. For the CDR3, the DNA is TGCAGCGTTCAGACCGATACTGGCTCTGGGGCCAACGTCCTGACTTTC. This sequence encodes CSVQTDTGSGANVLTF.

The chain uses TRBV6-5 and TRBJ2-6; D remains unclear. V lost 5 bases, J lost 0 bases, and 5 bases lay in between. The CDR3 is 14 residues long. Germline CDR1 reads MNHEY; CDR2 reads SVGAGI. The CDR3 region has the DNA TGTGCCAGCAGTACCCCCTCTGGGGCCAACGTCCTGACTTTC. It is translated as CASSTPSGANVLTF.

The chain carries TRBV6-5 and TRBJ1-2, with a possible D match to TRBD1 (6 bases). CDR1 is MNHEY, CDR2 SVGAGI, per germline. The CDR3 runs to 14 residues. V lost 8 bases and J 3 bases, leaving 16 bases between the germline ends. Here the CDR3 DNA reads TGTGCCAGCTGGGGCCGGGGGCGCGACTATGGCTACACCTTC. It yields the protein CASWGRGRDYGYTF.

This chain joins TRBV18 and TRBJ1-2; D perhaps matches TRBD1 (5 bases). The CDR3 spans 14 residues. Trimming left V 3 bases short and J 2 bases short, with 10 bases between. Germline CDR1 is KGHSH and CDR2 is LQKENI. The CDR3 sequence: CASSPSGTNYGYTF. The CDR3 nucleotides read TGTGCCAGCTCACCCTCCGGGACGAACTATGGCTACACCTTC.

In DNA, the CDR3 is TGTGCCAGCAGCTTCTACTGGACGGATGGCTACACCTTC. Its protein is CASSFYWTDGYTF. The chain links TRBV7-9 to TRBJ1-2; D gene unclear. V shed 3 bases and J shed 6 bases, with 11 bases lying between them. CDR1 and CDR2 from the germline V gene are SEHNR and FQNEAQ (reference sequence). This CDR3 is built from 13 residues.

The chain is built from TRBV19 and TRBJ1-4; D is perhaps TRBD1 (5 bases). This CDR3 is 14 amino acids long. Germline V lookup: CDR1 LNHDA, CDR2 SQIVND (reference sequence). Trimming removed 7 bases at V and 3 bases at J, with 12 bases between. CDR3 coding DNA: TGTGCCAGTAAGCCAGGGTCTGCTAATGAAAAACTGTTTTTT. As protein: CASKPGSANEKLFF.

The rearrangement uses TRBV18 and TRBJ1-1, with 7 bases lining up with TRBD1. Germline assignment: CDR1 KGHSH and CDR2 LQKENI. V dropped 0 bases and J dropped 0; count of bases not matched to a gene: 1. The CDR3 runs to 15 residues. The CDR3 protein is CASSPPTGVNTEAFF. CDR3 DNA sequence: TGTGCCAGCTCACCACCTACAGGGGTGAACACTGAAGCTTTCTTT.

The V call is TRBV11-3, the J call TRBJ2-2, with 7 bases lining up with TRBD1. Germline lookup yields CDR1 SGHNT and CDR2 YENEEA. Trimming at V came to 5 bases and at J to 0 bases, leaving 3 bases not matched to a gene. The CDR3 is made up of 15 amino acids. The CDR3 bases are TGTGCCAGCAGCGCAGACAGGGCGAACACCGGGGAGCTGTTTTTT. Protein: CASSADRANTGELFF.

V usage is TRBV7-6 and J usage is TRBJ2-1, with D hard to call. Germline assignment: CDR1 SGHVS and CDR2 FNYEAQ. V shed 2 bases and J shed 7 bases, with 12 bases lying between them. The CDR3 length is 14 residues. The CDR3 DNA is TGTGCCAGCAGCTTACCCCTGGACCGGAATGAGCAGTTCTTC. This translates into CASSLPLDRNEQFF.

This clone appeared once. The chain uses TRBV7-9 and TRBJ2-7; 13 nucleotides agree with TRBD2. Germline CDR1 reads SEHNR; CDR2 reads FQNEAQ (reference sequence). The CDR3 totals 19 residues. V lost 1 base, J lost 3 bases, and 12 bases stayed unmatched. The DNA of the CDR3 is TGTGCCAGCAGCTTAGAGTTTGGACTAGCGGGGGATTCGGGCTACGAGCAGTACTTC. It translates to CASSLEFGLAGDSGYEQYF. Using reference TRBV7-9 and TRBJ2-7 for the parts outside the CDR3, the full variable domain is DTGVSQNPRHKITKRGQNVTFRCDPISEHNRLYWYRQTLGQGPEFLTYFQNEAQLEKSRLLSDRFSAERPKGSFSTLEIQRTEQGDSAMYLCASSLEFGLAGDSGYEQYFGPGTRLTVT.

The gene calls are TRBV19 and TRBJ1-1; D is possibly TRBD1 (5 bases). The CDR3 has 16 amino acids. The V end was cut by 5 bases, the J end by 11 bases, with 27 bases between. The germline V gene encodes CDR1 LNHDA and CDR2 SQIVND (reference sequence). CDR3 coding DNA: TGTGCCAGTAGTCCCCACGCGGCGGGGGGAACACTGCCGGCTTTCTTT. It yields the protein CASSPHAAGGTLPAFF.

This clone was found once. V usage is TRBV15 and J usage is TRBJ2-5; 10 bases are shared with TRBD2. Unmatched junction bases numbered 4, after V lost 3 bases and J lost 3 bases. Germline values: CDR1 LNHNV, CDR2 YYDKDF (reference sequence). This CDR3 has 15 amino acids. In nucleotides, the CDR3 is TGTGCCACCAGCAGGTTAGGACTAGCGGAAGAGACCCAGTACTTC. The encoded protein is CATSRLGLAEETQYF. Supplemented by reference TRBV15 and TRBJ2-5, the full variable domain reads DAMVIQNPRYQVTQFGKPVTLSCSQTLNHNVMYWYQQKSSQAPKLLFHYYDKDFNNEADTPDNFQSRRPNTSFCFLDIRSPGLGDTAMYLCATSRLGLAEETQYFGPGTRLLVL.

This chain uses TRBV2 with TRBJ1-4; TRBD1 is a possible D gene (5 bases). Germline CDR1 and CDR2: SNHLY and FYNNEI. Trimming took off 7 bases at V and 12 bases at J, with 12 bases between the two ends. This CDR3 region has 11 residues. The CDR3 sequence: CASTGTRQLFF. The CDR3 DNA reads TGTGCCAGCACCGGGACCAGACAACTGTTTTTT.

J is TRBJ2-3 and V is TRBV5-8, with 7 bases matching TRBD2. The CDR3 sequence is 16 residues long. Unmatched junction bases numbered 7, after V lost 2 bases and J lost 1 base. The germline gives CDR1 SGHTS, CDR2 YDEGEE. The CDR3 DNA follows: TGTGCCAGCAGCTTCGGAACGGGGGGAGGCACAGATACGCAGTATTTT. Translating it yields CASSFGTGGGTDTQYF.

The gene calls are TRBV27 and TRBJ2-7; D ambiguous. Germline V lookup: CDR1 MNHEY, CDR2 SMNVEV (reference sequence). The CDR3 covers 14 residues. Trimming removed 1 base from V and 0 bases from J, with 7 bases in between. CDR3 DNA sequence: TGTGCCAGCAGTTTATTGGGTATCTCCTACGAGCAGTACTTC. Amino acid sequence: CASSLLGISYEQYF.

The V call is TRBV7-8, the J call TRBJ1-1, with D maybe TRBD1 (5 bases). In germline, CDR1 is SGHVS, CDR2 FQNEAQ. Trimming cost V 5 bases and J 1 base, with 17 bases left between them. The CDR3 spans 16 residues. The CDR3 reads CASSLPGILWNTEAFF. CDR3 DNA sequence: TGTGCCAGCAGCCTACCAGGGATTTTGTGGAACACTGAAGCTTTCTTT. The complete variable domain, with remaining parts taken from reference TRBV7-8 and TRBJ1-1, reads GAGVSQSPRYKVAKRGQDVALRCDPISGHVSLFWYQQALGQGPEFLTYFQNEAQLDKSGLPSDRFFAERPEGSVSTLKIQRTQQEDSAVYLCASSLPGILWNTEAFFGQGTRLTVV.

The rearrangement links TRBV5-1 to TRBJ1-1; tentative D call: TRBD1 (6 bases). Trimming stripped 6 bases from V and 2 bases from J, with 20 bases between. Germline CDR1 reads SGHRS; CDR2 reads YFSETQ. This CDR3 spans 16 amino acids. The CDR3 coding sequence is TGCGCCAGCACCCTGGAGGGGGGACGATTTAACACTGAAGCTTTCTTT. This translates into CASTLEGGRFNTEAFF.

The chain combines TRBV4-1 with TRBJ2-7; TRBD2 is a possible D gene (5 bases). CDR1 is MGHRA and CDR2 is YSYEKL in the germline V gene. Trimming shortened V by 4 bases and J by 3 bases, and 13 bases separated the two germline ends. This CDR3 has 14 residues. As DNA, the CDR3 is TGCGCCAGCAGCCCCCGGGAATTGAACTACGAGCAGTACTTC. Its translation is CASSPRELNYEQYF.

This chain joins TRBV7-2 and TRBJ1-2; no clear D. V lost 2 bases and J lost 6, with 10 bases in between. Germline CDR1 reads SGHTA; CDR2 reads FQGNSA. The CDR3 length is 13 residues. The CDR3 reads CASSLMPDHGYTF. The CDR3 coding sequence is TGTGCCAGCAGCTTAATGCCAGATCATGGCTACACCTTC.

This chain links TRBV28 with TRBJ1-4, with 9 bases that match TRBD1. This CDR3 is built from 14 residues. Germline loops: CDR1 MDHEN, CDR2 SYDVKM. Trimming cost V 4 bases and J 7 bases; bases outside gene matches: 4. The CDR3 reads CASSSTGGLEKLFF. The DNA for the CDR3 is TGTGCCAGCAGTTCGACAGGGGGTCTTGAAAAACTGTTTTTT.